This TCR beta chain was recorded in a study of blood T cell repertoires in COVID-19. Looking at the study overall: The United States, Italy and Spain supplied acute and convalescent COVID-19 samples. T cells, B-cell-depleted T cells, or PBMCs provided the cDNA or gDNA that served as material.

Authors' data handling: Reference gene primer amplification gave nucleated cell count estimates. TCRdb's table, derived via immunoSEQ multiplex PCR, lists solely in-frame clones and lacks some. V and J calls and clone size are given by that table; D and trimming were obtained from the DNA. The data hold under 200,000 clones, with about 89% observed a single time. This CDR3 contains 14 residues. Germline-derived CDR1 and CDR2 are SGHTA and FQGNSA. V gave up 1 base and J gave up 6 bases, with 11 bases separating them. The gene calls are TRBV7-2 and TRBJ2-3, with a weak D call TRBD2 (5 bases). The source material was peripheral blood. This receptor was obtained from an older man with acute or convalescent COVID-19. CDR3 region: CASSLGGYWDTQYF. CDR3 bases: TGTGCCAGCAGCTTAGGCGGGTACTGGGATACGCAGTATTTT.